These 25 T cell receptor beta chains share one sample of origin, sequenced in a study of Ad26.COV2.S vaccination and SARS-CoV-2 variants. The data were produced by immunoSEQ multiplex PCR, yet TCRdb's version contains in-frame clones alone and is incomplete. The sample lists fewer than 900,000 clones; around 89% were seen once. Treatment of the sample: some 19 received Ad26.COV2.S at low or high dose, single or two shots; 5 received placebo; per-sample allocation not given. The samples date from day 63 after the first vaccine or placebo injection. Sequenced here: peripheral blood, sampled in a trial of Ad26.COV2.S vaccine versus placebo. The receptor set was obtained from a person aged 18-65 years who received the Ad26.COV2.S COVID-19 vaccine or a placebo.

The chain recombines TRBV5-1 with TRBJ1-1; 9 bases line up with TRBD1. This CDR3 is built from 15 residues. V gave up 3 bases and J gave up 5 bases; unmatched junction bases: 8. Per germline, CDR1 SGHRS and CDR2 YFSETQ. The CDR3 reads CASSYNRGQRTEAFF. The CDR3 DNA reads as TGCGCCAGCAGCTACAACAGGGGGCAGAGGACTGAAGCTTTCTTT.

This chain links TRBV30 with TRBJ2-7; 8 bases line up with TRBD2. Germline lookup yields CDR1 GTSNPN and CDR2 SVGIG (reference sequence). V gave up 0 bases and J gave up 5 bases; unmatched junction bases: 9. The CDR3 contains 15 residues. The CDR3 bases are TGTGCCTGGAGTGTACTCGGGGGGGGAATCGACGAGCAGTACTTC. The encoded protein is CAWSVLGGGIDEQYF.

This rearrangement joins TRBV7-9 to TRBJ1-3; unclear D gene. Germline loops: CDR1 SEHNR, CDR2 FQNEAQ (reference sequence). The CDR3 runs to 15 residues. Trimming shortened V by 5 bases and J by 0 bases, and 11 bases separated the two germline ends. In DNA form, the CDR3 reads TGTGCCAGCAGCACCCCTCGAGGCTCTGGAAACACCATATATTTT. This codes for CASSTPRGSGNTIYF.

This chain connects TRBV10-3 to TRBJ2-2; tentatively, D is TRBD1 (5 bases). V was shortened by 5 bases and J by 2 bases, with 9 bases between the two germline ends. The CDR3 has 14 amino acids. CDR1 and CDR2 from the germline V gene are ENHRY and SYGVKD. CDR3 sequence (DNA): TGTGCCATCAGTTTCCAGGGTAACACCGGGGAGCTGTTTTTT. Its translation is CAISFQGNTGELFF.

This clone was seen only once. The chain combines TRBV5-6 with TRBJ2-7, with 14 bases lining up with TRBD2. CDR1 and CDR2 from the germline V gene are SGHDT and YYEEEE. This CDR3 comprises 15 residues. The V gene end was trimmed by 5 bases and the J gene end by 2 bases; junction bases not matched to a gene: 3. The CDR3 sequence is CASRGTSGSPYEQYF. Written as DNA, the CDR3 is TGTGCCAGCAGAGGGACTAGCGGGAGTCCCTACGAGCAGTACTTC.

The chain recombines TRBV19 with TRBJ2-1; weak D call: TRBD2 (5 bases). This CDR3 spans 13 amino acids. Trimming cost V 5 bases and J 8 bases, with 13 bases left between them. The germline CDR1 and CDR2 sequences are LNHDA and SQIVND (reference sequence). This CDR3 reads CASSLLAHDEQFF. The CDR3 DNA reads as TGTGCCAGTAGTCTCCTAGCCCACGATGAGCAGTTCTTC.

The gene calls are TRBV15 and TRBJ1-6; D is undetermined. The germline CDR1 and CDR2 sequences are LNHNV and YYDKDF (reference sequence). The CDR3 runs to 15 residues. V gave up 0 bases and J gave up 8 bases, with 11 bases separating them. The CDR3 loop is CATSRDLERDSPLHF. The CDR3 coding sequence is TGTGCCACCAGCAGAGATTTAGAAAGGGATTCACCCCTCCACTTT.

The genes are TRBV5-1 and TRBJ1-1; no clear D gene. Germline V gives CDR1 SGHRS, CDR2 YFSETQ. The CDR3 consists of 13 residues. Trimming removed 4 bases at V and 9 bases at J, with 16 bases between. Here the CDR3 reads CASSPLGPAQAFF. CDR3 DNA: TGCGCCAGCAGCCCTTTAGGTCCAGCCCAAGCTTTCTTT.

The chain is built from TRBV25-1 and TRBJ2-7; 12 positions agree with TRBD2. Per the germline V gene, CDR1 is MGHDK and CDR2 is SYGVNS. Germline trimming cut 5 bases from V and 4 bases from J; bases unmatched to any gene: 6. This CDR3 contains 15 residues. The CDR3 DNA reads TGTGCCAGCAGTCCTAGCGGGAGGGCGAGGTACGAGCAGTACTTC. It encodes CASSPSGRARYEQYF.

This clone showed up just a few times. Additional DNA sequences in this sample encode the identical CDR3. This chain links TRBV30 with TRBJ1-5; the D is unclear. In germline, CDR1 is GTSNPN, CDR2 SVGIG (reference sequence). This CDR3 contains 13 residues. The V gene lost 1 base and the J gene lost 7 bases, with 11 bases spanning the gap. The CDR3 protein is CAWSARAEQPQHF. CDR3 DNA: TGTGCCTGGAGTGCGAGGGCGGAGCAGCCCCAGCATTTT.

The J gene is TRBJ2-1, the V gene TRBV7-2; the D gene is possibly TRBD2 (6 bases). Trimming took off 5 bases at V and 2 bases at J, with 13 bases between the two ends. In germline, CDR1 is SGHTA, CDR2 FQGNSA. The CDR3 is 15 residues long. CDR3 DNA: TGTGCCAGCAGCCCCGGGGGAATAGCCTACAATGAGCAGTTCTTC. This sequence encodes CASSPGGIAYNEQFF.

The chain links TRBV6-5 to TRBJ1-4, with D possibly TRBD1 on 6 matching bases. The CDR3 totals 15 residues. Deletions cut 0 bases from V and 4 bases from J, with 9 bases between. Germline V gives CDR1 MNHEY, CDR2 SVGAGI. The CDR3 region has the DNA TGTGCCAGCAGTTACTCGGGGGGGCGTAATGAAAAACTGTTTTTT. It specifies CASSYSGGRNEKLFF.

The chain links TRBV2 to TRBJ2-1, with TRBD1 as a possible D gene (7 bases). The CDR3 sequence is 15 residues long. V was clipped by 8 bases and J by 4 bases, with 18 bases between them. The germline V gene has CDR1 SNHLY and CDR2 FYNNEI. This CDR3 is CASLPVEGAYNEQFF. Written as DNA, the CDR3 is TGTGCCAGCCTTCCGGTGGAGGGGGCTTACAATGAGCAGTTCTTC.

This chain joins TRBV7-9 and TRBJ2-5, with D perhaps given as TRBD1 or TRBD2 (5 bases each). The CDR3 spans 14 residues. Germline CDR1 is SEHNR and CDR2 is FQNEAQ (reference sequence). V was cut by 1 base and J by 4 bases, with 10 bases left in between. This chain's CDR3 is CASSLGGVGETQYF. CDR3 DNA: TGTGCCAGCAGCTTAGGAGGGGTAGGAGAGACCCAGTACTTC.

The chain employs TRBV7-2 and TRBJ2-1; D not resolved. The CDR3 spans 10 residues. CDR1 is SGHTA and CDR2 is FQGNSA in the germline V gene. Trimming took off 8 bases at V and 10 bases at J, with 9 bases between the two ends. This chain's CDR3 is CASGRWEQFF. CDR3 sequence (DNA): TGTGCCAGCGGCCGCTGGGAGCAGTTCTTC.

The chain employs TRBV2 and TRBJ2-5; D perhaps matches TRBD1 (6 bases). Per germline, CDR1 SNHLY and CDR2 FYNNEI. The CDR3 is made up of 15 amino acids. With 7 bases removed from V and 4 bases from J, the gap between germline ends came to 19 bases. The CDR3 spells CASTDTGTPLETQYF. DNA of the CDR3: TGTGCCAGCACTGATACCGGGACACCTCTAGAGACCCAGTACTTC. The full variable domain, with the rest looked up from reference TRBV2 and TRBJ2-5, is EPEVTQTPSHQVTQMGQEVILRCVPISNHLYFYWYRQILGQKVEFLVSFYNNEISEKSEIFDDQFSVERPDGSNFTLKIRSTKLEDSAMYFCASTDTGTPLETQYFGPGTRLLVL.

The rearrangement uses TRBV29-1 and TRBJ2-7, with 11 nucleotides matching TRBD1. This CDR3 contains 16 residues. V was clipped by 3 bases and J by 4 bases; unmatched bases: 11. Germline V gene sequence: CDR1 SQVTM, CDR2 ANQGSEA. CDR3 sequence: CSVEVLEDRGLYEQYF. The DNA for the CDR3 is TGCAGCGTTGAGGTACTAGAGGACAGGGGGCTTTACGAGCAGTACTTC.

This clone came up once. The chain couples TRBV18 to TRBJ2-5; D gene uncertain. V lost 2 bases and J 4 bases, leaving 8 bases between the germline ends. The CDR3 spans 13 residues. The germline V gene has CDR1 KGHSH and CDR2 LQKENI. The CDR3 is CASSPRTAETQYF. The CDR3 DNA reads TGTGCCAGCTCACCAAGAACAGCAGAGACCCAGTACTTC.

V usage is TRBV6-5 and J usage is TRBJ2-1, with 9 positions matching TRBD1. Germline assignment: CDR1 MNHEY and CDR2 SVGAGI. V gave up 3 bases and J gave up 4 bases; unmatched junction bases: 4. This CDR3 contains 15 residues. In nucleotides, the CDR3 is TGTGCCAGCAGTTATGAGGGACAGGGTTACAATGAGCAGTTCTTC. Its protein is CASSYEGQGYNEQFF.

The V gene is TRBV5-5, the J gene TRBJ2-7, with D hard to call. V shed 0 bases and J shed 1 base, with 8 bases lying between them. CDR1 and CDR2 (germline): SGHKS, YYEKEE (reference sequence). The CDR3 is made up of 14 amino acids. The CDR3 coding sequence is TGTGCCAGCAGCTTGGAGTGGGGTTCCTACGAGCAGTACTTC. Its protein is CASSLEWGSYEQYF.

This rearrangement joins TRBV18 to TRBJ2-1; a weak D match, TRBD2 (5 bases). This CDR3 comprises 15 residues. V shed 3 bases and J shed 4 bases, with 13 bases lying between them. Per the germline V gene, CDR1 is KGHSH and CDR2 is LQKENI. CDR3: CASSPVWTSYNEQFF. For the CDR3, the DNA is TGTGCCAGCTCACCGGTTTGGACTTCTTACAATGAGCAGTTCTTC.

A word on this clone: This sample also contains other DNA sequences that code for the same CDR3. CDR3 region: CASSLVTSYNEQFF. CDR3 DNA: TGTGCCAGCAGCTTAGTTACCAGCTACAATGAGCAGTTCTTC. The rearrangement links TRBV7-9 to TRBJ2-1; no reliable D call. CDR1 is SEHNR and CDR2 is FQNEAQ in the germline V gene (reference sequence). The CDR3 extends over 14 amino acids. The V gene lost 1 base and the J gene lost 3 bases, with 7 bases spanning the gap.

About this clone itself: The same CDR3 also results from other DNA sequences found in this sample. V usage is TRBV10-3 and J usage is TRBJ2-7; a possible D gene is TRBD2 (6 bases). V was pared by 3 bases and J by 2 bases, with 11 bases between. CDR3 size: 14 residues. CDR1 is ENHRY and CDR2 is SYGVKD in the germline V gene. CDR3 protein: CAISESSGAYEQYF. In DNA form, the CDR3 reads TGTGCCATCAGTGAAAGTTCGGGAGCCTACGAGCAGTACTTC.

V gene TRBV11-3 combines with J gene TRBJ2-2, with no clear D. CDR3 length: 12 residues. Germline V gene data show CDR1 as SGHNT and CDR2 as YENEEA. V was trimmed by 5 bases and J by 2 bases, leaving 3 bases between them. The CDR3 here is CASSANTGELFF. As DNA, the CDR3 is TGTGCCAGCAGCGCCAACACCGGGGAGCTGTTTTTT.

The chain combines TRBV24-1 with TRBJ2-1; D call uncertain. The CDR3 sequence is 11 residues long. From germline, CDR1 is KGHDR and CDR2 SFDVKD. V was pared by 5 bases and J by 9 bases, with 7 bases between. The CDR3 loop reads CATSGFSEQFF. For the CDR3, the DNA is TGTGCCACCAGTGGATTTAGTGAGCAGTTCTTC.